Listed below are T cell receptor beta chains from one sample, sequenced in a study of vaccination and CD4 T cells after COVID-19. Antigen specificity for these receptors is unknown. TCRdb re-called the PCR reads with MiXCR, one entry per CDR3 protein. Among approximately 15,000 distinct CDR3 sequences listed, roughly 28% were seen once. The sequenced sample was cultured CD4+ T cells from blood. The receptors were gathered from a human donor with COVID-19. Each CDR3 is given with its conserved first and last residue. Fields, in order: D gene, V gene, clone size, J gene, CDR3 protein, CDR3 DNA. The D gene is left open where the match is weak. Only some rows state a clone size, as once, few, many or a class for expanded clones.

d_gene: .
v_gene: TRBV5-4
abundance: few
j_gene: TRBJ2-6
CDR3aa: CASSIQGGSGANVLTF
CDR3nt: TGTGCCAGCAGCATCCAAGGGGGCTCTGGGGCCAACGTCCTGACTTTC

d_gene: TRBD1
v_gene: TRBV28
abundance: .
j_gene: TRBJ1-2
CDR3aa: CASSPQGGLGGYTF
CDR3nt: TGTGCCAGCAGTCCCCAGGGGGGATTGGGTGGCTACACCTTC

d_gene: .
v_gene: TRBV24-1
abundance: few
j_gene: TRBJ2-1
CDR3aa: CATSEGLNEQFF
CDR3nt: TGTGCCACCAGTGAGGGACTCAATGAGCAGTTCTTC

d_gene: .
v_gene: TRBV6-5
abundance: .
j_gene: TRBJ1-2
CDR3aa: CASSYSTLPGLPTLNYGYTF
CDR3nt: TGTGCCAGCAGTTACTCGACTCTCCCAGGGTTACCCACGCTGAACTATGGCTACACCTTC

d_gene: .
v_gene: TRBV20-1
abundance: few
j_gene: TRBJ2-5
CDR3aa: CSAGPFNGAQETQYF
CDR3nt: TGCAGTGCCGGCCCATTTAACGGAGCCCAAGAGACCCAGTACTTC

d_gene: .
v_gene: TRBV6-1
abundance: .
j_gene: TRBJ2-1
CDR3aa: CAITRGNYNEQFF
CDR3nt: TGTGCCATTACACGGGGGAACTACAATGAGCAGTTCTTC

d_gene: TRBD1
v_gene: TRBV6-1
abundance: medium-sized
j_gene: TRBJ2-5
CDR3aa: CASNTQGAGETQYF
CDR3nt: TGTGCCAGCAACACACAGGGGGCCGGAGAGACCCAGTACTTC

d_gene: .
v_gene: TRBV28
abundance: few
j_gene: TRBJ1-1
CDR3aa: CASSADRNTEAFF
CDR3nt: TGTGCCAGCAGTGCGGACCGGAACACTGAAGCTTTCTTT

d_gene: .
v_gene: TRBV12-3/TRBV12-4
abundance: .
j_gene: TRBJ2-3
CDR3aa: CASSHRDRGTDTQYF
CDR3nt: TGTGCCAGCAGTCACAGGGACCGGGGCACAGATACGCAGTATTTT

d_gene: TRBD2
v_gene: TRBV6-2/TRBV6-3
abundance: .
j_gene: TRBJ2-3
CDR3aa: CASSGTSAGKADTQYF
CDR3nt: TGTGCCAGCAGTGGAACTAGCGCGGGGAAGGCAGATACGCAGTATTTT

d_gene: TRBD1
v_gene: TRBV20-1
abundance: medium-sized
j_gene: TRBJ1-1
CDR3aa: CSARYRGMNTEAFF
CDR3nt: TGCAGTGCTAGATACAGGGGGATGAACACTGAAGCTTTCTTT

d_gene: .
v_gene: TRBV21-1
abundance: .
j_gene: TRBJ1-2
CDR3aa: CASSKVSRDYGYTF
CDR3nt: TGTGCCAGCAGCAAAGTTTCCAGGGACTATGGCTACACCTTC

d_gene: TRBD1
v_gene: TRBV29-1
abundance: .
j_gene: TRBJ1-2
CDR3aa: CSVRNQGAPGTYGYTF
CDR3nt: TGCAGCGTTCGAAACCAGGGGGCGCCCGGCACGTATGGCTACACCTTC

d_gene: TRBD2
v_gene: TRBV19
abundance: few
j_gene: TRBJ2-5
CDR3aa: CASSKRTSGGSETQYF
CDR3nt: TGTGCCAGTAGTAAAAGGACTAGCGGGGGCTCTGAGACCCAGTACTTC

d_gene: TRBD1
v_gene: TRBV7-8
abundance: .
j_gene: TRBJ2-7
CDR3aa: CASSRLTLSGTGVYEQYF
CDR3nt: TGTGCCAGCAGCCGCCTGACTCTTTCCGGGACAGGGGTCTACGAGCAGTACTTC

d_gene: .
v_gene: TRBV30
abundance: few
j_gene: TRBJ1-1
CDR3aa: CAWSDREAFF
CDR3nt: TGTGCCTGGAGTGACAGGGAAGCTTTCTTT

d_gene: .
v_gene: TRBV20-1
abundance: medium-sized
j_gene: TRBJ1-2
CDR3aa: CSARPTGALNYGYTF
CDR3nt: TGCAGTGCTAGACCCACCGGGGCCCTAAACTATGGCTACACCTTC

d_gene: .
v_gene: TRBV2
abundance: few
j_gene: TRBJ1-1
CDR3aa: CASNPEGGFTEAFF
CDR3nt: TGTGCCAGCAATCCCGAGGGGGGGTTCACTGAAGCTTTCTTT

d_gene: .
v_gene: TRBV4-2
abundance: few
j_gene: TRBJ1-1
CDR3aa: CASSLELGNAEAFF
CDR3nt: TGTGCCAGCAGCCTCGAACTCGGGAACGCTGAAGCTTTCTTT

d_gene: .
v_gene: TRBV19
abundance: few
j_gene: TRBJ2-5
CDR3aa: CASSIGGQAKTQYF
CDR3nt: TGTGCCAGTAGTATAGGGGGCCAGGCCAAGACCCAGTACTTC

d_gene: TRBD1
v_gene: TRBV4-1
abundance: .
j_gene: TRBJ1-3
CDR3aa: CASSQDNRGGNTIYF
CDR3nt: TGCGCCAGCAGCCAAGATAACAGGGGAGGAAACACCATATATTTT

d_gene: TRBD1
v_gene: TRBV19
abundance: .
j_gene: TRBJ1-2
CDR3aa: CATGGTGISCGYTF
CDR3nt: TGTGCCACTGGGGGGACAGGCATTTCCTGTGGCTACACCTTC

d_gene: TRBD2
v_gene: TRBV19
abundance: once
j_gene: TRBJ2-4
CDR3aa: CASSISGGSSIQYF
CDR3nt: TGTGCCAGTAGTATTAGCGGGGGATCCAGCATTCAGTACTTC

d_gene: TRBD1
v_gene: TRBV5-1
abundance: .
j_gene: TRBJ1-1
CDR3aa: CASSPGHGQALTEAFF
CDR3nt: TGCGCCAGCAGCCCGGGGCACGGACAGGCTTTGACTGAAGCTTTCTTT

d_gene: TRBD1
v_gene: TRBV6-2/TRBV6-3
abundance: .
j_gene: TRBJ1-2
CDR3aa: CASTKQPGTGYGYTF
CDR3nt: TGTGCCAGCACCAAACAACCGGGGACAGGCTATGGCTACACCTTC

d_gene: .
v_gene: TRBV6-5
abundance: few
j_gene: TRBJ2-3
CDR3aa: CASSLKSSTDTQYF
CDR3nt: TGTGCCAGCAGTTTAAAATCAAGCACAGATACGCAGTATTTT

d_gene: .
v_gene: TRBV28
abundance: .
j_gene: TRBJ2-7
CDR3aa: CASRPPLGVPAYEQYF
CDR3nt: TGTGCCAGCAGGCCCCCCTTGGGCGTCCCGGCCTACGAGCAGTACTTC

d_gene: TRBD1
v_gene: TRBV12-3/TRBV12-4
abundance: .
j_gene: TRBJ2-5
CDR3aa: CASSPGDRGQETQYF
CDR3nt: TGTGCCAGCAGTCCTGGGGACAGGGGGCAAGAGACCCAGTACTTC

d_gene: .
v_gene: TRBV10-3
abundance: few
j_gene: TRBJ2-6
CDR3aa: CAIQGGSGANVLTF
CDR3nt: TGTGCCATCCAAGGAGGGTCAGGGGCCAACGTCCTGACTTTC

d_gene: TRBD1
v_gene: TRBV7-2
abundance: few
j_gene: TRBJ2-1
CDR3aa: CASSFGQGNYDEQFF
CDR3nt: TGTGCCAGCAGCTTCGGACAGGGAAACTACGATGAGCAGTTCTTC

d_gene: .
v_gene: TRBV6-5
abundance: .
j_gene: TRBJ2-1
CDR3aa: CASSYVYEQFF
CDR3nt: TGTGCCAGCAGTTACGTCTATGAGCAGTTCTTC

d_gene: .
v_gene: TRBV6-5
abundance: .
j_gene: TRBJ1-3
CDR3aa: CASSYIVGRIISGNTIYF
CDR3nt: TGTGCCAGCAGTTACATAGTGGGCAGAATCATCTCTGGAAACACCATATATTTT

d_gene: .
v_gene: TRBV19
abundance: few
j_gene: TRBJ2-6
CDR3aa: CASRQGSGANVLTF
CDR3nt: TGTGCCAGTAGGCAGGGATCTGGGGCCAACGTCCTGACTTTC